These T cell receptor beta chains were read from a single sample in a study of cytomegalovirus exposure and HLA in healthy donors. The method was immunoSEQ multiplex PCR; TCRdb's version includes in-frame clones alone and lacks a portion of them. Altogether about 130,000 clones are present, roughly 83% being singletons, with the ten largest covering around 19%. Sequencing used PBMCs. Receptor source: a man younger than 35 in good health and CMV-seropositive. Both conserved end residues are part of each CDR3. A D gene is named only where the DNA matches it firmly. The size entry is marked missing in some rows and otherwise reads once, few, many or a size class.

D gene | clone size | J gene | V gene | CDR3 protein | CDR3 DNA
. | . | TRBJ1-1 | TRBV7-6 | CASSLGYADTEAFF | TGTGCCAGCAGCTTAGGTTACGCGGACACTGAAGCTTTCTTT
. | . | TRBJ1-1 | TRBV11-2 | CASSPSWGVDTEAFF | TGTGCCAGCAGCCCCAGTTGGGGGGTAGATACTGAAGCTTTCTTT
. | once | TRBJ2-5 | TRBV2 | CASSEEHSGSETQYF | TGTGCCAGCAGTGAAGAACATTCGGGGTCTGAGACCCAGTACTTC
. | . | TRBJ2-7 | TRBV7-9 | CASSLRLAFDEQYF | TGTGCCAGCAGCTTGAGGCTAGCATTCGACGAGCAGTACTTC
TRBD1 | . | TRBJ1-1 | TRBV19 | CASTRGQGANTEAFF | TGTGCCAGTACTAGGGGCCAGGGGGCGAACACTGAAGCTTTCTTT
TRBD2 | . | TRBJ2-5 | TRBV7-2 | CASRPGGAQQETQYF | TGTGCCAGCAGACCCGGGGGGGCGCAACAAGAGACCCAGTACTTC
TRBD1 | . | TRBJ1-1 | TRBV2 | CANKAGTENTEAFF | TGTGCCAACAAAGCCGGGACAGAGAACACTGAAGCTTTCTTT
TRBD1 | . | TRBJ2-7 | TRBV19 | CASSRDRDYEQYF | TGTGCCAGTAGTAGGGACAGAGACTACGAGCAGTACTTC
. | . | TRBJ1-1 | TRBV19 | CASSIGPGTEAFF | TGTGCCAGTAGTATAGGACCGGGCACTGAAGCTTTCTTT
. | . | TRBJ1-2 | TRBV20-1 | CSGYSYYGYTF | TGCAGTGGGTACAGTTACTATGGCTACACCTTC
TRBD1 | once | TRBJ1-1 | TRBV10-2 | CASTGQGALSGTEAFF | TGCGCCAGCACTGGACAGGGAGCCCTCTCGGGAACTGAAGCTTTCTTT
. | . | TRBJ2-7 | TRBV30 | CAWTLSYEQYF | TGTGCCTGGACACTCTCCTACGAGCAGTACTTC
TRBD2 | . | TRBJ2-7 | TRBV11-2 | CASSLEGRGASYEQYF | TGTGCCAGCAGCTTAGAAGGGCGGGGGGCTTCCTACGAGCAGTACTTC
. | few | TRBJ1-1 | TRBV10-3 | CAISEPLQGSEAFF | TGTGCCATCAGTGAGCCTCTCCAGGGTTCCGAAGCTTTCTTT
TRBD1 | . | TRBJ2-5 | TRBV5-6 | CASSLIGTGRGTQYF | TGTGCCAGCAGCCTGATCGGGACAGGGCGGGGGACCCAGTACTTC
. | . | TRBJ2-7 | TRBV6-4 | CASSDQPGVARYEQYF | TGTGCCAGCAGTGACCAGCCAGGGGTAGCGCGGTACGAGCAGTACTTC
TRBD1 | . | TRBJ2-7 | TRBV19 | CASGPGQGVYEQYF | TGTGCCAGTGGGCCGGGACAGGGGGTCTACGAGCAGTACTTC
. | . | TRBJ1-1 | TRBV19 | CASSIVGGAGEAFF | TGTGCCAGTAGTATAGTGGGGGGGGCAGGGGAAGCTTTCTTT
. | . | TRBJ1-1 | TRBV2 | CASSVLADLIGNTEAFF | TGTGCCAGCAGTGTATTAGCAGACCTAATCGGGAACACTGAAGCTTTCTTT
. | . | TRBJ2-7 | TRBV19 | CASSVGEGVQYF | TGTGCCAGTAGTGTCGGAGAAGGGGTGCAGTACTTC
. | . | TRBJ2-5 | TRBV6-1 | CASSEAGETQYF | TGTGCCAGCAGTGAAGCGGGCGAGACCCAGTACTTC
. | . | TRBJ1-1 | TRBV19 | CASSIDPRGTEAFF | TGTGCCAGTAGTATAGATCCCAGGGGCACTGAAGCTTTCTTT
. | . | TRBJ1-6 | TRBV19 | CASSSTGSWGNSPLHF | TGTGCCAGTAGTTCAACAGGGTCTTGGGGAAATTCACCCCTCCACTTT
. | . | TRBJ1-1 | TRBV6-1 | CASSRMVGGNTEAFF | TGTGCCAGCAGCAGAATGGTCGGGGGGAACACTGAAGCTTTCTTT